This T cell receptor beta chain originates from a study of T cell repertoires in cytomegalovirus infection. About the study: Newly reported HLA-C-restricted and thoroughly characterized HLA-B-restricted CMV epitopes were employed. Public signatures in TCR beta pointed to CMV infection and matching HLA type. Study findings and constraints: Dominant in the ex vivo response were TCR beta clonotypes restricted by HLA-C and specific for CMV.

This clonotype was recorded at least ten times. No antigen is known for it. TCRdb re-called the reads with MiXCR, one entry per CDR3 protein. The data contain approximately 270,000 distinct CDR3 sequences, roughly 21% of them singletons. The sequences come from cultured PBMCs, collected from culture after CMV antigen stimulation. This TCR was sampled from a human donor in good health (CMV status not recorded). Some clones in this sample may be carry-over from other donors' samples.

CDR3 amino acids: CASTDSNYGYTF. The CDR3 DNA reads TGCGCCAGCACCGACAGTAACTATGGCTACACCTTC. The chain has TRBV10-2 and TRBJ1-2, with a possible D match to TRBD1 (5 bases). The CDR3 extends over 12 amino acids. V dropped 7 bases and J dropped 1 base, with 7 bases sitting between them. CDR1 is WSHSY and CDR2 is SAAADI in the germline V gene.